The clone carrying this T cell receptor (beta chain) was counted at least ten times. The antigen is unknown. Unique molecular identifiers were used in preparing the TCRbeta library. TCRdb re-derived calls from the PCR reads in MiXCR, one entry per CDR3 protein. The sample includes fewer than 350,000 distinct CDR3 sequences, more than 9% of them seen just once. These data come from a study of T-cell reconstitution after alpha-beta-depleted transplantation in children. In germline, CDR1 is MNHEY, CDR2 SVGEGT. V shed 1 base and J shed 7 bases, with 11 bases lying between them. The CDR3 has 14 residues. Study-level results: Surviving recipient T cells and intrathymic progenitors accounted for some patients' high TCRbeta diversity at day 60. At around two months after transplant, the alpha-beta T cells were reportedly derived from several hundred expanded clones that came from non-depleted graft cells. Among T cells one year after transplant, newly produced cells accounted for most counts and diversity.

The clonotype originates from a male patient aged 2-10 years who had a stem cell transplant for chronic granulomatous disease, so the T cells may come from the graft donor. Here the sequenced sample was peripheral blood, taken 180 days after TCRalphabeta/CD19-depleted stem cell transplant. The J gene is TRBJ2-1, the V gene TRBV6-2 or TRBV6-3; D possibly corresponds to TRBD1 (6 bases). CDR3 in amino acids: CASSYLDRNNEQFF. The CDR3 bases are TGTGCCAGCAGTTACTTGGACAGAAATAATGAGCAGTTCTTC.